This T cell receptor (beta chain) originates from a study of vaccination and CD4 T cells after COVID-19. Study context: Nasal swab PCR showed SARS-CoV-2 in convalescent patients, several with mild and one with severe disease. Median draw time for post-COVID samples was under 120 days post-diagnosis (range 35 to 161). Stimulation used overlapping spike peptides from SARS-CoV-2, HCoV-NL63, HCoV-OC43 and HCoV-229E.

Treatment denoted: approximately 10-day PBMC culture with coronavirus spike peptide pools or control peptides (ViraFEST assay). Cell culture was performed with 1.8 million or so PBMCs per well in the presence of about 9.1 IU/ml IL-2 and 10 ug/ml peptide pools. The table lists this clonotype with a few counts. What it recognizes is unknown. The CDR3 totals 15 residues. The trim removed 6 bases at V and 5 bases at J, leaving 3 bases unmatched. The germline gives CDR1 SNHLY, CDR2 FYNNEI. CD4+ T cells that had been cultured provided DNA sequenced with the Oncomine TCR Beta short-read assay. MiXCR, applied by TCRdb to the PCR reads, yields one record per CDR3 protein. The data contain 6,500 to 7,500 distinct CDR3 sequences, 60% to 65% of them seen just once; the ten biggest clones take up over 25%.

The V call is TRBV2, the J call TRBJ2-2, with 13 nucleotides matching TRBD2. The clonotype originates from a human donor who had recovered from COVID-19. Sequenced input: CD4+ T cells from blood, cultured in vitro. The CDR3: CASSTGLAGTGELFF. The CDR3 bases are TGTGCCAGCAGCACGGGACTAGCGGGGACCGGGGAGCTGTTTTTT. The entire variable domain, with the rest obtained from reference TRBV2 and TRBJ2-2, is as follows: EPEVTQTPSHQVTQMGQEVILRCVPISNHLYFYWYRQILGQKVEFLVSFYNNEISEKSEIFDDQFSVERPDGSNFTLKIRSTKLEDSAMYFCASSTGLAGTGELFFGEGSRLTVL.